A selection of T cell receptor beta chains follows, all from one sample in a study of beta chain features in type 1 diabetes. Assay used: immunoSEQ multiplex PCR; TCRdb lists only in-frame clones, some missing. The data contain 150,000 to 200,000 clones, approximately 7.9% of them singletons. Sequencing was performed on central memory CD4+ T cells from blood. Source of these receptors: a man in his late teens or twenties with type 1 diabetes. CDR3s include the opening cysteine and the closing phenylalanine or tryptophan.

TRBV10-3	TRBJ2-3	CAISPSSDRRDTDTQYF
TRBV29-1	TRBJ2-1	CSVNIWGTSGGHYNEQFF
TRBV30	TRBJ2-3	CAWSVSTGGATDTQYF
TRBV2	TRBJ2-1	CASNPSGISNEQFF
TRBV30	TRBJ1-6	CAWSERSRYNSPLHF
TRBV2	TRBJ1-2	CASREGRDGYTF
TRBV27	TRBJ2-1	CASSLGRYNEQFF
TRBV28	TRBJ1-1	CASSSPTMNTEAFF
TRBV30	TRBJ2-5	CAWSTEGGRVETQYF
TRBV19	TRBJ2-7	CASSMRTGGEQYF
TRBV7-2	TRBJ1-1	CASSSTGIVAFF
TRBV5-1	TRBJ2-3	CASSLNRETDTQYF
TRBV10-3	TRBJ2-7	CAIGDTLSYEQYF
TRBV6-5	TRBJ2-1	CASSWTGSSYNEQFF
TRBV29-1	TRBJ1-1	CSVRVRGDGEAFF
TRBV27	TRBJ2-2	CASSQTPYISGTGELFF
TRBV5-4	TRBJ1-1	CASSGGTDTEAFF
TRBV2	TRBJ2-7	CASSRLVLLEQYF
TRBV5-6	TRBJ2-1	CASSLGLADYNEQFF
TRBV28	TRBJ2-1	CASSQDRGSYNEQFF
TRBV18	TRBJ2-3	CASSPQGAVDTQYF
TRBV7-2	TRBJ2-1	CASSLELWRGRTYNEQFF
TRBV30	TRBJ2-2	CAWSRQSRGELFF
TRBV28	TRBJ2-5	CASSSPGVREVTQYF
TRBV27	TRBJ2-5	CASSLGREETQYF
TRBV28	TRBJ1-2	CASSYPLQGNYGYTF
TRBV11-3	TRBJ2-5	CASSQWRGETQYF
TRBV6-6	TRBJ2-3	CASSYSGVDTQYF
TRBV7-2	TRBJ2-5	CASRGGETQYF
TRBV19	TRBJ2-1	CASSSWGDRSEYEQFF
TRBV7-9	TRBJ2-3	CASSPGAGEGTTQYF
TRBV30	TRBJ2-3	CAWSVGREADTQYF